This record looks at one TCR beta chain sequence and its context. This sample stems from a study of blood T cell repertoires in COVID-19. The Seattle site enrolled patients during active infection and followed them longitudinally. Per the original methods: By means of reference gene primer amplification, nucleated cell counts were estimated. Sequencing used immunoSEQ multiplex PCR; TCRdb keeps in-frame clones, though not all of them. Clone size and V and J calls were adopted from that table, with D and trimming inferred from the DNA. The sample includes about 76,000 clones, approximately 85% of them seen just once. Trimming removed 5 bases from V and 5 bases from J, with 16 bases in between. The CDR3 is made up of 14 amino acids. Per germline, CDR1 SGHTA and CDR2 FQGTGA.

The chain links TRBV7-3 to TRBJ2-7; TRBD1 might be the D (6 bases). This TCR derives from a man in his fifties or sixties with COVID-19, enrolled during active disease. Sequenced material: peripheral blood. For the CDR3, the DNA is TGTGCCAGCAGCCCCAATCCCGGGACAAACGAGCAGTACTTC. Translation gives CASSPNPGTNEQYF. The full variable domain, with the rest looked up from reference TRBV7-3 and TRBJ2-7, is GAGVSQTPSNKVTEKGKYVELRCDPISGHTALYWYRQSLGQGPEFLIYFQGTGAADDSGLPNDRFFAVRPEGSVSTLKIQRTERGDSAVYLCASSPNPGTNEQYFGPGTRLTVT.